This entry lists 23 T cell receptor beta chains sequenced from one sample in a study of siplizumab effects on memory and regulatory T cells. Produced via immunoSEQ multiplex PCR; TCRdb's table is partial and in-frame only. The table includes roughly 56,000 clones, approximately 95% detected once. The sample consisted of CD8+ T cells sorted from blood. These receptor sequences come from a human donor in good health.

V and J are TRBV13 and TRBJ2-1; 12 bases are shared with TRBD2. The CDR3 contains 17 residues. The J segment lost 6 bases and the V segment lost 0 bases, leaving 6 bases of the junction unmatched. The germline V gene has CDR1 PRHDT and CDR2 FYEKMQ (reference sequence). The CDR3 here is CASSLGRLAGVSNEQFF. In DNA, the CDR3 is TGTGCCAGCAGCTTAGGACGACTAGCGGGAGTCTCCAATGAGCAGTTCTTC.

The V call is TRBV27, the J call TRBJ1-5; possibly TRBD1 for D (5 bases). Germline values: CDR1 MNHEY, CDR2 SMNVEV (reference sequence). V lost 3 bases to trimming and J lost 4 bases, with 13 bases between them. CDR3 length: 15 residues. CDR3 amino acids: CASSFSPGRNQPQHF. CDR3 nucleotide sequence: TGTGCCAGCAGTTTCTCGCCGGGGCGGAATCAGCCCCAGCATTTT.

The gene calls are TRBV5-1 and TRBJ1-1, with D unresolved. CDR1 SGHRS and CDR2 YFSETQ come from the germline V gene. Trimming shortened V by 4 bases and J by 4 bases, and 5 bases separated the two germline ends. The CDR3 extends over 11 amino acids. The CDR3 is CASSGSTEAFF. CDR3 coding DNA: TGCGCCAGCAGCGGCTCCACTGAAGCTTTCTTT. The full variable domain, rest sourced from reference TRBV5-1 and TRBJ1-1, is KAGVTQTPRYLIKTRGQQVTLSCSPISGHRSVSWYQQTPGQGLQFLFEYFSETQRNKGNFPGRFSGRQFSNSRSEMNVSTLELGDSALYLCASSGSTEAFFGQGTRLTVV.

The chain has TRBV27 and TRBJ1-4, with D perhaps matching TRBD1 (5 bases). Germline V lookup: CDR1 MNHEY, CDR2 SMNVEV (reference sequence). The CDR3 sequence is 14 residues long. Trimming removed 6 bases at V and 8 bases at J, with 16 bases between. Here the CDR3 reads CASRDIGDTEKLFF. CDR3 nucleotides: TGTGCCAGCAGGGATATAGGGGATACCGAAAAACTGTTTTTT.

This clone appeared a single time. The genes are TRBV2 and TRBJ2-2, with 9 bases fitting TRBD2. The CDR3 is 14 amino acids. Per germline, CDR1 SNHLY and CDR2 FYNNEI. The ends lost 11 bases at V and 3 bases at J; junction bases unmatched: 7. CDR3 coding DNA: TGTGCCGGTGGACAGCGGGAGGACACCGGGGAGCTGTTTTTT. Encoded protein: CAGGQREDTGELFF.

This chain uses TRBV7-3 with TRBJ2-1; 7 bases agree with TRBD2. CDR1 is SGHTA, CDR2 FQGTGA, per germline. V dropped 0 bases and J dropped 6; count of bases not matched to a gene: 17. The CDR3 has 19 residues. CDR3 sequence (DNA): TGTGCCAGCAGCTTAACGAGTGGGGCGGGAGCGGTTTCCGGCAATGAGCAGTTCTTC. It specifies CASSLTSGAGAVSGNEQFF. Full variable domain (outside the CDR3, taken from reference TRBV7-3 and TRBJ2-1): GAGVSQTPSNKVTEKGKYVELRCDPISGHTALYWYRQSLGQGPEFLIYFQGTGAADDSGLPNDRFFAVRPEGSVSTLKIQRTERGDSAVYLCASSLTSGAGAVSGNEQFFGPGTRLTVL.

The V gene is TRBV19, the J gene TRBJ2-1; no reliable D call. V gave up 3 bases and J gave up 4 bases, with 10 bases separating them. CDR1 and CDR2 from the germline V gene are LNHDA and SQIVND (reference sequence). The CDR3 runs 14 residues. CDR3 amino acids: CASSMGGVYNEQFF. The DNA for the CDR3 is TGTGCCAGTAGTATGGGTGGCGTTTACAATGAGCAGTTCTTC.

V gene TRBV5-5 combines with J gene TRBJ2-5; TRBD2 is a possible D gene (6 bases). V gave up 2 bases and J gave up 0 bases, with 8 bases separating them. Germline V CDR1 and CDR2: SGHKS, YYEKEE (reference sequence). The CDR3 covers 14 residues. The CDR3 DNA reads TGTGCCAGCAGCTTTGCGGGGTACCAAGAGACCCAGTACTTC. Amino acids: CASSFAGYQETQYF.

This rearrangement joins TRBV7-2 to TRBJ2-5; 7 bases agree with TRBD1. Germline V lookup: CDR1 SGHTA, CDR2 FQGNSA. The CDR3 is made up of 13 amino acids. With V trimmed by 11 bases and J by 0 bases, 6 bases remained unmatched. The CDR3 sequence is CAEGAEDQETQYF. Written as DNA, the CDR3 is TGTGCCGAGGGGGCGGAGGACCAAGAGACCCAGTACTTC.

The chain is built from TRBV30 and TRBJ1-1, with TRBD1 identical over 7 bases. The trim removed 0 bases at V and 1 base at J, leaving 5 bases unmatched. Germline values: CDR1 GTSNPN, CDR2 SVGIG (reference sequence). The CDR3 extends over 15 amino acids. The CDR3 here is CAWSVSNRGNTEAFF. CDR3 sequence (DNA): TGTGCCTGGAGTGTTAGTAACAGGGGGAACACTGAAGCTTTCTTT.

V is TRBV27 and J is TRBJ2-5, with D possibly called TRBD1 or TRBD2 (5 bases each). Per germline, CDR1 MNHEY and CDR2 SMNVEV (reference sequence). The V end lost 6 bases, the J end lost 2 bases, and 13 bases lay between the germline ends. The CDR3 contains 14 residues. CDR3 sequence (DNA): TGTGCCAGCAGCCCCCGGGACCTTCAAGAGACCCAGTACTTC. It is translated as CASSPRDLQETQYF.

The table lists this clone with a count of one. The chain joins TRBV7-3 to TRBJ1-2; the D is unclear. The CDR3 runs to 15 residues. CDR1 and CDR2 from the germline V gene are SGHTA and FQGTGA. V was pared by 2 bases and J by 0 bases, with 10 bases between. The CDR3 reads CASSLDGLANYGYTF. The DNA for the CDR3 is TGTGCCAGCAGCTTAGACGGGTTAGCTAACTATGGCTACACCTTC.

This rearrangement joins TRBV6-6 to TRBJ2-3, with D hard to call. V was pared by 6 bases and J by 4 bases, with 8 bases between. Germline V gene data show CDR1 as MNHNY and CDR2 as SVGAGI (reference sequence). There are 12 residues in the CDR3. The CDR3: CASREVADTQYF. As DNA, the CDR3 is TGTGCCAGCAGAGAAGTTGCAGATACGCAGTATTTT.

The chain employs TRBV6-5 and TRBJ2-7; D is perhaps TRBD1 (6 bases). This CDR3 comprises 13 residues. The V and J ends lost 2 bases and 5 bases respectively, with 10 bases between them. The V gene's germline CDR1 is MNHEY and CDR2 SVGAGI. The CDR3: CASSYKTGNEQYF. The DNA of the CDR3 is TGTGCCAGCAGTTACAAAACAGGGAACGAGCAGTACTTC.

The chain carries TRBV7-6 and TRBJ1-2; 9 bases align to TRBD1. The CDR3 is 15 residues long. Looked up from germline, CDR1 is SGHVS and CDR2 is FNYEAQ. V dropped 0 bases and J dropped 7; count of bases not matched to a gene: 6. CDR3 nucleotide sequence: TGTGCCAGCAGCTTAGCGGAGGACAGGGGAGGTGGCTACACCTTC. Protein: CASSLAEDRGGGYTF.

The chain employs TRBV28 and TRBJ2-5; D may be TRBD1 (5 bases). Deletions cut 2 bases from V and 2 bases from J, with 6 bases between. Germline V gives CDR1 MDHEN, CDR2 SYDVKM. The CDR3 is 13 amino acids. The DNA for the CDR3 is TGTGCCAGCAGTTTAGGGGCTCAAGAGACCCAGTACTTC. This encodes CASSLGAQETQYF.

This clone showed up just a few times. Here the CDR3 reads CASGTAYSTEAFF. The CDR3 bases are TGTGCCAGCGGGACAGCGTACTCCACTGAAGCTTTCTTT. The chain has TRBV5-6 and TRBJ1-1, with 7 bases identical to TRBD1. Trimming removed 7 bases from V and 4 bases from J; junction bases left unmatched: 7. Germline values: CDR1 SGHDT, CDR2 YYEEEE. The CDR3 extends over 13 amino acids.

The rearrangement uses TRBV29-1 and TRBJ2-3; D might be TRBD2 (6 bases). CDR1 is SQVTM, CDR2 ANQGSEA, per germline. The CDR3 spans 14 residues. V was trimmed by 4 bases and J by 3 bases, leaving 14 bases between them. This chain's CDR3 is CSVVTTRQTDTQYF. Here the CDR3 DNA reads TGCAGCGTTGTTACGACTAGACAGACAGATACGCAGTATTTT.

The chain uses TRBV2 and TRBJ2-7, with TRBD1 matching 7 bases. The CDR3 extends over 15 amino acids. V gave up 6 bases and J gave up 1 base; unmatched junction bases: 9. Germline V gene lookup returns CDR1 SNHLY and CDR2 FYNNEI. This CDR3 reads CASRGPRDSSYEQYF. The CDR3 nucleotides read TGTGCCAGCAGGGGACCTCGGGACAGTTCCTACGAGCAGTACTTC.

V gene TRBV4-1 combines with J gene TRBJ1-1; D uncertain. CDR1 and CDR2 from the germline V gene are MGHRA and YSYEKL. There are 14 residues in the CDR3. V lost 4 bases and J lost 2, with 11 bases in between. The CDR3 DNA reads TGCGCCAGCAGCCCTGATGGACTTAACACTGAAGCTTTCTTT. It specifies CASSPDGLNTEAFF.

The rearrangement links TRBV7-9 to TRBJ2-1; 11 nucleotides align to TRBD1. Germline loops: CDR1 SEHNR, CDR2 FQNEAQ (reference sequence). This CDR3 has 15 amino acids. The trim removed 0 bases at V and 6 bases at J, leaving 1 base unmatched. The CDR3 protein is CASSLAGTGGNEQFF. CDR3 in DNA: TGTGCCAGCAGCTTAGCCGGGACAGGGGGCAATGAGCAGTTCTTC. Using reference TRBV7-9 and TRBJ2-1 for the parts outside the CDR3, the full variable domain is DTGVSQNPRHKITKRGQNVTFRCDPISEHNRLYWYRQTLGQGPEFLTYFQNEAQLEKSRLLSDRFSAERPKGSFSTLEIQRTEQGDSAMYLCASSLAGTGGNEQFFGPGTRLTVL.

The chain recombines TRBV27 with TRBJ2-3, with 10 positions matching TRBD2. J lost 4 bases, V lost 1 base, and 5 bases had no gene match. The length of the CDR3 is 16 residues. From germline, CDR1 is MNHEY and CDR2 SMNVEV (reference sequence). CDR3 protein: CASSLFSGRPPDTQYF. Here the CDR3 DNA reads TGTGCCAGCAGTTTATTTAGCGGGAGGCCGCCAGATACGCAGTATTTT.

The rearrangement joins TRBV28 to TRBJ1-2, with D perhaps matching TRBD1 (5 bases). CDR3 length: 15 amino acids. The germline V gene has CDR1 MDHEN and CDR2 SYDVKM. V lost 6 bases and J lost 6, with 20 bases in between. The chain's CDR3 is CASSPGPGFPHGYTF. The CDR3, as DNA: TGTGCCAGCAGCCCAGGGCCAGGGTTTCCCCATGGCTACACCTTC.